The 28 T cell receptor beta chains in this list originate from one sample, sequenced in a study of PD-L1 blockade in urothelial cancer. Time point given: peripheral blood 6 weeks after treatment start. The data were produced by immunoSEQ multiplex PCR, yet TCRdb's version contains in-frame clones alone and is incomplete. The profile shows about 120,000 clones, roughly 90% of them singletons. This specimen was PBMCs, taken around atezolizumab (anti-PD-L1) treatment. The source of these receptors is a man aged 55 to 69 with urothelial cancer.

This sequence joins TRBV11-2 and TRBJ2-3; 8 bases agree with TRBD2. Germline CDR1 reads SGHAT; CDR2 reads FQNNGV. V lost 1 base and J lost 2; bases outside the gene matches: 2. This CDR3 spans 15 amino acids. The CDR3 region is CASSLGGGFTDTQYF. The CDR3 nucleotides read TGTGCCAGCAGCTTAGGCGGGGGGTTCACAGATACGCAGTATTTT. Drawing the rest from reference TRBV11-2 and TRBJ2-3, the complete variable domain is EAGVAQSPRYKIIEKRQSVAFWCNPISGHATLYWYQQILGQGPKLLIQFQNNGVVDDSQLPKDRFSAERLKGVDSTLKIQPAKLEDSAVYLCASSLGGGFTDTQYFGPGTRLTVL.

The table lists this clone with a few counts. The chain joins TRBV9 to TRBJ1-2; TRBD1 aligns across 8 bases. CDR3 length: 13 amino acids. V dropped 5 bases and J dropped 4; count of bases not matched to a gene: 4. The germline V gene has CDR1 SGDLS and CDR2 YYNGEE. The CDR3 loop is CASRADRGYGYTF. CDR3 bases: TGTGCCAGCAGAGCCGACAGGGGCTATGGCTACACCTTC.

The rearrangement uses TRBV7-9 and TRBJ1-2; D not certain. V dropped 2 bases and J dropped 2 bases, with 9 bases sitting between them. From germline, CDR1 is SEHNR and CDR2 FQNEAQ (reference sequence). CDR3 length equals 14 residues. The CDR3 protein is CASSLQADNYGYTF. The DNA for the CDR3 is TGTGCCAGCAGCTTACAGGCAGACAACTATGGCTACACCTTC.

Worth noting for this clone: This may be a read error, as it is one base from a much larger clone. The chain carries TRBV11-2 and TRBJ1-5; D is ambiguous. Germline assignment: CDR1 SGHAT and CDR2 FQNNGV. V was shortened by 1 base and J by 0 bases, with 7 bases between the two germline ends. This CDR3 is built from 15 residues. This CDR3 is CASSLGVNSNQPQHF. The CDR3 DNA follows: TGTGCCAGCAGCTTAGGCGTGAATAGCAATCAGCCCCAGCATTTT.

The chain recombines TRBV6-1 with TRBJ2-3, with TRBD1 matching 9 bases. Germline CDR1 MNHNS, CDR2 SASEGT. J lost 5 bases, V lost 4 bases, and 4 bases had no gene match. This CDR3 has 14 residues. Here the CDR3 DNA reads TGTGCCAGCAGTGGGAGACAGGGGGAAGATACGCAGTATTTT. Translated: CASSGRQGEDTQYF.

V usage is TRBV7-3 and J usage is TRBJ2-5; perhaps TRBD2 as D (6 bases). CDR3 length equals 13 residues. The germline V gene encodes CDR1 SGHTA and CDR2 FQGTGA. V was cut by 2 bases and J by 4 bases, with 8 bases left in between. The CDR3 spells CASSLGGGETQYF. CDR3 in DNA: TGTGCCAGCAGCTTAGGGGGAGGAGAGACCCAGTACTTC.

V usage is TRBV6-1 and J usage is TRBJ2-7; 10 nucleotides agree with TRBD1. This CDR3 has 13 amino acids. V shed 6 bases, J shed 7 bases, and the junction held 6 bases outside the gene matches. The germline V gene has CDR1 MNHNS and CDR2 SASEGT. This chain's CDR3 is CASRRQGADEQYF. The CDR3 nucleotides are TGTGCCAGCAGACGACAGGGGGCGGATGAGCAGTACTTC.

The chain links TRBV5-4 to TRBJ2-7; TRBD2 aligns across 8 bases. The CDR3 has 14 residues. Germline assignment: CDR1 SGHNT and CDR2 YYREEE (reference sequence). The V segment lost 4 bases and the J segment 3 bases; nucleotides outside the gene matches: 6. The DNA of the CDR3 is TGTGCCAGCAGCCAGAACAGCGGGAGCTACGAGCAGTACTTC. Translating gives CASSQNSGSYEQYF.

The chain employs TRBV9 and TRBJ2-1; TRBD2 matches at 10 bases. This CDR3 region has 16 residues. Germline CDR1 is SGDLS and CDR2 is YYNGEE. The J segment lost 10 bases and the V segment lost 0 bases, leaving 10 bases of the junction unmatched. The CDR3 region has the DNA TGTGCCAGCAGCGTAGCTCGGCGACTAGCGGGCGAGGAGCAGTTCTTC. This translates into CASSVARRLAGEEQFF.

The chain joins TRBV30 to TRBJ2-3, with TRBD1 matching 7 bases. From germline, CDR1 is GTSNPN and CDR2 SVGIG (reference sequence). V trimming: 0 bases; J trimming: 4 bases; junction bases outside the gene matches: 4. This CDR3 region has 14 residues. In nucleotides, the CDR3 is TGTGCCTGGAGTGTTGGTCAGGGGGCAGATACGCAGTATTTT. Protein sequence: CAWSVGQGADTQYF.

The chain couples TRBV5-4 to TRBJ1-4; unclear D gene. The V gene lost 4 bases and the J gene lost 0 bases, with 10 bases spanning the gap. The length of the CDR3 is 15 residues. Germline V gene sequence: CDR1 SGHNT, CDR2 YYREEE (reference sequence). CDR3 DNA: TGTGCCAGCAGCCCACAGCCCGCAACTAATGAAAAACTGTTTTTT. Protein: CASSPQPATNEKLFF.

This clone has just a few counts. This rearrangement joins TRBV5-6 to TRBJ1-1; D not resolved. CDR3 length equals 13 residues. Trimming removed 2 bases at V and 5 bases at J, with 10 bases between. Germline CDR1 and CDR2: SGHDT and YYEEEE. The CDR3 protein is CASSFGGRTEAFF. The CDR3 DNA reads TGTGCCAGCAGCTTTGGCGGTAGGACTGAAGCTTTCTTT.

The chain links TRBV15 to TRBJ2-7, with TRBD2 matching over 8 bases. The CDR3 is made up of 14 amino acids. V shed 8 bases, J shed 3 bases, and the junction held 9 bases outside the gene matches. Germline V CDR1 and CDR2: LNHNV, YYDKDF (reference sequence). Here the CDR3 reads CATQPGGGDYEQYF. The CDR3 DNA sequence: TGTGCCACCCAACCGGGAGGGGGGGACTACGAGCAGTACTTC.

This chain connects TRBV29-1 to TRBJ1-2, with a weak D call TRBD1 (6 bases). The CDR3 totals 16 residues. Germline assignment: CDR1 SQVTM and CDR2 ANQGSEA. Trimming pared 4 bases from V and 1 base from J, leaving 19 bases between. The CDR3: CSVVKDYRAFNYGYTF. CDR3 sequence (DNA): TGCAGCGTTGTTAAAGACTACAGGGCCTTTAACTATGGCTACACCTTC.

The V call is TRBV5-1, the J call TRBJ2-7; 7 bases map to TRBD1. This CDR3 comprises 15 residues. Germline lookup yields CDR1 SGHRS and CDR2 YFSETQ. V gave up 0 bases and J gave up 4 bases; unmatched junction bases: 7. CDR3 in amino acids: CASSLDRGTGYEQYF. The CDR3 region has the DNA TGCGCCAGCAGCTTGGACAGGGGAACGGGGTACGAGCAGTACTTC.

The chain combines TRBV21-1 with TRBJ2-1; TRBD2 was called by the table and not checked on the DNA. TRBV21-1 is a pseudogene segment. This CDR3 has 12 residues. The chain's CDR3 is CASSNPCNEQFF. DNA of the CDR3: TGTGCCAGCAGCAACCCCTGCAATGAGCAGTTCTTC.

This chain uses TRBV13 with TRBJ1-4, with TRBD1 matching 8 bases. CDR1 PRHDT and CDR2 FYEKMQ come from the germline V gene (reference sequence). This CDR3 has 15 residues. After removal of 1 base from V and 8 bases from J, the junction contained 6 bases not matched to a gene. The DNA for the CDR3 is TGTGCCAGCAGCTTAGATCAGGGGGCAAGGGAAAAACTGTTTTTT. Encoded protein: CASSLDQGAREKLFF. The whole variable domain, remainder taken from reference TRBV13 and TRBJ1-4, is AAGVIQSPRHLIKEKRETATLKCYPIPRHDTVYWYQQGPGQDPQFLISFYEKMQSDKGSIPDRFSAQQFSDYHSELNMSSLELGDSALYFCASSLDQGAREKLFFGSGTQLSVL.

The chain recombines TRBV6-4 with TRBJ2-6, with D uncertain. V was trimmed by 0 bases and J by 1 base, leaving 13 bases between them. CDR3 length: 18 amino acids. Germline lookup yields CDR1 MRHNA and CDR2 SNTAGT. The CDR3 sequence is CASSDSSVVRSGANVLTF. DNA for the CDR3: TGTGCCAGCAGTGACTCGAGTGTTGTGAGGTCTGGGGCCAACGTCCTGACTTTC.

V is TRBV13 and J is TRBJ1-2; possibly TRBD1 for D (5 bases). CDR1 and CDR2 (germline): PRHDT, FYEKMQ (reference sequence). This CDR3 is built from 13 residues. V gave up 7 bases and J gave up 8 bases, with 17 bases separating them. The CDR3 is CASTLGKGPGYTF. CDR3 DNA: TGTGCCAGCACTTTAGGGAAGGGGCCGGGCTACACCTTC.

The V and J genes are TRBV5-8 and TRBJ1-1, with D tentatively TRBD1 (6 bases). This CDR3 region has 12 residues. The germline gives CDR1 SGHTS, CDR2 YDEGEE. V was clipped by 4 bases and J by 8 bases, with 12 bases between them. The CDR3 DNA is TGTGCCAGCAGCCAGGGGTCGGCGGAAGCTTTCTTT. Protein: CASSQGSAEAFF.

The chain carries TRBV5-6 and TRBJ2-3, with 9 bases matching TRBD2. Trimming cost V 4 bases and J 4 bases; bases outside gene matches: 4. CDR1 and CDR2 (germline): SGHDT, YYEEEE. The CDR3 has 14 amino acids. As DNA, the CDR3 is TGTGCCAGCAGCCTAGCGGGGAGGCCAGATACGCAGTATTTT. Translating gives CASSLAGRPDTQYF.

The genes are TRBV7-2 and TRBJ2-1; 7 bases agree with TRBD2. The V gene end was trimmed by 0 bases and the J gene end by 6 bases; junction bases not matched to a gene: 5. Germline CDR1 SGHTA, CDR2 FQGNSA. CDR3 size: 15 residues. CDR3 loop: CASSLAWGGSNEQFF. CDR3 DNA sequence: TGTGCCAGCAGCTTAGCCTGGGGGGGTTCCAATGAGCAGTTCTTC. Variable domain in full (rest from reference TRBV7-2 and TRBJ2-1): GAGVSQSPSNKVTEKGKDVELRCDPISGHTALYWYRQSLGQGLEFLIYFQGNSAPDKSGLPSDRFSAERTGGSVSTLTIQRTQQEDSAVYLCASSLAWGGSNEQFFGPGTRLTVL.

The genes are TRBV28 and TRBJ2-7; TRBD2 aligns across 8 bases. The CDR3 has 12 residues. The V gene end was trimmed by 11 bases and the J gene end by 7 bases; junction bases not matched to a gene: 10. CDR1 and CDR2 from the germline V gene are MDHEN and SYDVKM. CDR3 sequence reads: CAPIGGAGEQYF. The CDR3 region has the DNA TGTGCCCCAATCGGGGGGGCTGGGGAGCAGTACTTC.

This chain joins TRBV4-2 and TRBJ1-2, with 12 bases matching TRBD1. CDR3 length equals 16 residues. Germline V lookup: CDR1 LGHNA, CDR2 YNFKEQ. J gave up 8 bases and V 4 bases, and 11 bases lay outside the gene matches. The CDR3 DNA sequence: TGTGCCAGCAGCCTGGCGGGGGGACAGGGGGCGAAAGGCTACACCTTC. As protein: CASSLAGGQGAKGYTF.

The chain carries TRBV7-8 and TRBJ2-7; 8 nucleotides agree with TRBD1. CDR3 length: 15 residues. Trimming at V came to 2 bases and at J to 2 bases, leaving 5 bases not matched to a gene. Germline values: CDR1 SGHVS, CDR2 FQNEAQ. CDR3 protein: CASSLFRGPTYEQYF. Written as DNA, the CDR3 is TGTGCCAGCAGCTTATTCAGGGGGCCCACCTACGAGCAGTACTTC.

The gene calls are TRBV7-3 and TRBJ2-3, with TRBD2 matching over 12 bases. J lost 3 bases, V lost 7 bases, and 2 bases had no gene match. Germline V gene sequence: CDR1 SGHTA, CDR2 FQGTGA. The CDR3 runs to 14 residues. This CDR3 is CASMLAGGTDTQYF. In nucleotides, the CDR3 is TGTGCCAGCATGCTAGCGGGAGGGACAGATACGCAGTATTTT.

This chain joins TRBV19 and TRBJ1-1; 9 nucleotides align to TRBD1. With V trimmed by 4 bases and J by 2 bases, 11 bases remained unmatched. Germline-derived CDR1 and CDR2 are LNHDA and SQIVND (reference sequence). The CDR3 is 17 amino acids. Here the CDR3 reads CASSRGTGQGFNTEAFF. For the CDR3, the DNA is TGTGCCAGTAGTAGGGGGACGGGACAGGGATTTAACACTGAAGCTTTCTTT. The whole variable domain, filled in from reference TRBV19 and TRBJ1-1, reads DGGITQSPKYLFRKEGQNVTLSCEQNLNHDAMYWYRQDPGQGLRLIYYSQIVNDFQKGDIAEGYSVSREKKESFPLTVTSAQKNPTAFYLCASSRGTGQGFNTEAFFGQGTRLTVV.

This clone was counted a few times. V and J are TRBV7-2 and TRBJ2-3; tentatively, D is TRBD1 (5 bases). The CDR3 sequence is 13 residues long. The germline gives CDR1 SGHTA, CDR2 FQGNSA. Trimming took 9 bases from V and 1 from J, leaving 11 bases between them. This CDR3 is CARRTIGTDTQYF. The DNA of the CDR3 is TGTGCCAGAAGGACAATCGGCACAGATACGCAGTATTTT.